This T cell receptor (beta chain) was identified in a study of T cell repertoires in cytomegalovirus infection. The wider study: An indication of both CMV infection and matching HLA type came from public TCR beta signatures.

This clonotype occurred many times. As yet, its antigen is unknown. Trimming stripped 3 bases from V and 6 bases from J, with 13 bases between. This CDR3 has 14 residues. Germline loops: CDR1 SGHTS, CDR2 YDEGEE. TCRdb itself ran the reads through MiXCR, one entry per CDR3 protein. The sample holds more than 300,000 distinct CDR3 sequences, around a third seen once. This receptor was taken from a human donor in good health (CMV status not recorded). Some clones in this sample may be carry-over from other donors' samples. The chain is built from TRBV5-8 and TRBJ2-1, with D tentatively TRBD1 (6 bases). The sequencing here drew on cultured PBMCs, taken from culture after CMV antigen stimulation. The DNA of the CDR3 is TGTGCCAGCAGCTACTGGACAGCTACCAATGAGCAGTTCTTC. Residues: CASSYWTATNEQFF.